Listed below are T cell receptor beta chains from one sample, sequenced in a study of blood T cell repertoires in COVID-19. Only in-frame clones appear in the TCRdb table, and some are missing; sequencing was by immunoSEQ multiplex PCR. Of 300,000 to 350,000 clones in the sample, approximately 90% were seen once. Sequencing was carried out using PBMCs or T cells enriched from blood (not recorded which). Receptors were obtained from a woman between 18 and 29 years old who had recovered from COVID-19. Both conserved end residues are part of each CDR3. A D gene is named only where the DNA matches it firmly. Clone size appears in some rows only: once, few, many, or a class for an expanded clone.

j_gene: TRBJ1-2; abundance: .; d_gene: TRBD1; v_gene: TRBV5-1; CDR3aa: CASSSRDRSYGYTF; CDR3nt: TGCGCCAGCAGCTCCCGGGACAGGTCCTATGGCTACACCTTC
j_gene: TRBJ1-1; abundance: .; d_gene: .; v_gene: TRBV4-2; CDR3aa: CASSQDTWLNTEAFF; CDR3nt: TGTGCCAGCAGCCAAGATACCTGGCTGAACACTGAAGCTTTCTTT
j_gene: TRBJ2-7; abundance: once; d_gene: TRBD2; v_gene: TRBV7-3; CDR3aa: CASSLREGGEQYF; CDR3nt: TGTGCCAGCAGCTTACGGGAGGGTGGCGAGCAGTACTTC
j_gene: TRBJ1-4; abundance: .; d_gene: .; v_gene: TRBV28; CDR3aa: CASSSGFLNEKLFF; CDR3nt: TGTGCCAGCAGTTCCGGTTTCCTTAATGAAAAACTGTTTTTT
j_gene: TRBJ1-4; abundance: .; d_gene: .; v_gene: TRBV28; CDR3aa: CASGSTGATNEKLFF; CDR3nt: TGTGCCAGCGGTTCAACGGGGGCAACTAATGAAAAACTGTTTTTT
j_gene: TRBJ1-2; abundance: .; d_gene: .; v_gene: TRBV28; CDR3aa: CATQHQVGWVSGYTF; CDR3nt: TGTGCCACCCAGCACCAGGTGGGTTGGGTCTCTGGCTACACCTTC
j_gene: TRBJ2-7; abundance: .; d_gene: .; v_gene: TRBV30; CDR3aa: CACRGKSSEQYF; CDR3nt: TGTGCCTGTCGAGGGAAAAGCAGCGAGCAGTACTTC
j_gene: TRBJ2-1; abundance: .; d_gene: TRBD2; v_gene: TRBV5-1; CDR3aa: CASSNGLATYNEQFF; CDR3nt: TGCGCCAGCAGCAATGGACTAGCCACCTACAATGAGCAGTTCTTC
j_gene: TRBJ2-7; abundance: .; d_gene: .; v_gene: TRBV18; CDR3aa: CASSPDMQPSHEQYF; CDR3nt: TGTGCCAGCTCACCGGACATGCAACCGTCCCACGAGCAGTACTTC
j_gene: TRBJ1-1; abundance: .; d_gene: .; v_gene: TRBV29-1; CDR3aa: CSVEAPGERAFF; CDR3nt: TGCAGCGTTGAAGCACCAGGGGAAAGAGCTTTCTTT
j_gene: TRBJ1-1; abundance: .; d_gene: .; v_gene: TRBV18; CDR3aa: CASSPPLGQNTEAFF; CDR3nt: TGTGCCAGCTCACCACCGCTCGGTCAGAACACTGAAGCTTTCTTT
j_gene: TRBJ1-3; abundance: .; d_gene: TRBD1; v_gene: TRBV15; CDR3aa: CATSRDRGVSGNTIYF; CDR3nt: TGTGCCACCAGCAGAGACAGGGGGGTGTCCGGAAACACCATATATTTT
j_gene: TRBJ2-3; abundance: .; d_gene: .; v_gene: TRBV7-8; CDR3aa: CASSLAGGRGSTQYF; CDR3nt: TGTGCCAGCAGCTTAGCGGGAGGCAGAGGGAGCACGCAGTATTTT
j_gene: TRBJ1-2; abundance: .; d_gene: TRBD1; v_gene: TRBV28; CDR3aa: CASSLLGTVYGYTF; CDR3nt: TGTGCCAGCAGTCTATTGGGGACAGTCTATGGCTACACCTTC
j_gene: TRBJ2-1; abundance: .; d_gene: TRBD2; v_gene: TRBV7-9; CDR3aa: CASTWGGVYGNEQFF; CDR3nt: TGTGCCAGCACGTGGGGGGGAGTCTATGGGAATGAGCAGTTCTTC
j_gene: TRBJ2-5; abundance: .; d_gene: TRBD2; v_gene: TRBV28; CDR3aa: CASSFQAGGRGETQYF; CDR3nt: TGTGCCAGCAGTTTTCAAGCGGGAGGGCGGGGAGAGACCCAGTACTTC
j_gene: TRBJ2-1; abundance: .; d_gene: .; v_gene: TRBV9; CDR3aa: CASSGKTLVPYNEQFF; CDR3nt: TGTGCCAGCAGTGGTAAGACATTAGTTCCCTACAATGAGCAGTTCTTC
j_gene: TRBJ2-5; abundance: .; d_gene: .; v_gene: TRBV2; CDR3aa: CASSGETGETQYF; CDR3nt: TGTGCCAGCAGTGGGGAGACTGGGGAGACCCAGTACTTC
j_gene: TRBJ1-1; abundance: once; d_gene: .; v_gene: TRBV4-1; CDR3aa: CASSLSEGRTEAFF; CDR3nt: TGCGCCAGCAGCCTAAGCGAGGGTCGCACTGAAGCTTTCTTT
j_gene: TRBJ1-1; abundance: .; d_gene: TRBD1; v_gene: TRBV7-8; CDR3aa: CASSFYRGDTEAFF; CDR3nt: TGTGCCAGCAGCTTCTACAGGGGAGACACTGAAGCTTTCTTT